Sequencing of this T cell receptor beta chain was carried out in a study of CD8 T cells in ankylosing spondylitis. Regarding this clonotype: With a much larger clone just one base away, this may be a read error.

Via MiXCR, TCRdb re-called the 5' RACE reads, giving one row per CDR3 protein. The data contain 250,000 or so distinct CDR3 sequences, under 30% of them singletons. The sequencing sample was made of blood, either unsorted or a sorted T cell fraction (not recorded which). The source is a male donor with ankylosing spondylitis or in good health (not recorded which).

The DNA of the CDR3 is TGCAGTGCTATGGTGCGCAGGGACAGATCCTACGAGCAGTACTTC. It codes for CSAMVRRDRSYEQYF. The chain recombines TRBV20-1 with TRBJ2-7, with 7 bases identical to TRBD1. With V trimmed by 4 bases and J by 1 base, 10 bases remained unmatched. Germline assignment: CDR1 DFQATT and CDR2 SNEGSKA (reference sequence). The CDR3 sequence is 15 residues long.